Shown below are 15 T cell receptor beta chains from a single sample sequenced in a study of blood T cell repertoires in COVID-19. The assay was immunoSEQ multiplex PCR, and TCRdb's table has in-frame clones only and misses some. This table holds roughly 320,000 clones, around nine tenths found once. Material: peripheral blood. Receptors were obtained from a man between 65 and 79 years old with acute or convalescent COVID-19.

The chain has TRBV7-9 and TRBJ2-5; 8 bases are a match to TRBD2. Germline V gives CDR1 SEHNR, CDR2 FQNEAQ (reference sequence). This CDR3 spans 12 amino acids. With V trimmed by 6 bases and J by 3 bases, 0 bases remained unmatched. DNA of the CDR3: TGTGCCAGCAGGACTAGCGAAGAGACCCAGTACTTC. Its protein is CASRTSEETQYF.

V is TRBV11-2 and J is TRBJ2-1; D is possibly TRBD2 (6 bases). Trimming stripped 0 bases from V and 1 base from J, with 16 bases between. The CDR3 has 18 residues. Germline V gene lookup returns CDR1 SGHAT and CDR2 FQNNGV. The CDR3, as DNA: TGTGCCAGCAGCTTAGATCATTTGGGGGGAGTATCCTACAATGAGCAGTTCTTC. Residues: CASSLDHLGGVSYNEQFF.

The CDR3 DNA sequence: TGCAGCGTTCAGCGCGGAACTAGCACAGATACGCAGTATTTT. It codes for CSVQRGTSTDTQYF. V is TRBV29-1 and J is TRBJ2-3; D uncertain. V was pared by 5 bases and J by 0 bases, with 12 bases between. From germline, CDR1 is SQVTM and CDR2 ANQGSEA. CDR3 length: 14 residues.

The chain links TRBV18 to TRBJ2-5; the D gene is possibly TRBD2 (5 bases). CDR1 and CDR2 (germline): KGHSH, LQKENI. V was cut by 4 bases and J by 1 base, with 13 bases left in between. The CDR3 length is 15 residues. The DNA of the CDR3 is TGTGCCAGCTCACTAGGACTCCCGCCCCAAGAGACCCAGTACTTC. Its protein is CASSLGLPPQETQYF.

This chain joins TRBV7-9 and TRBJ2-7, with a weak D call TRBD2 (5 bases). The CDR3 totals 15 residues. V gave up 4 bases and J gave up 3 bases, with 16 bases separating them. Germline assignment: CDR1 SEHNR and CDR2 FQNEAQ (reference sequence). CDR3 nucleotide sequence: TGTGCCAGCAGCTCTACTACGGGGTACGGCTACGAGCAGTACTTC. It is translated as CASSSTTGYGYEQYF.

The chain combines TRBV7-2 with TRBJ1-2, with a possible D match to TRBD1 (6 bases). Trimming removed 3 bases from V and 8 bases from J, with 22 bases in between. This CDR3 contains 16 residues. The V gene's germline CDR1 is SGHTA and CDR2 FQGNSA. CDR3 DNA sequence: TGTGCCAGCAGCTTCCCCACAAGGTCAGGGGACCGGGGCTACACCTTC. This translates into CASSFPTRSGDRGYTF.

The V and J genes are TRBV6-6 and TRBJ2-2; D is perhaps TRBD1 (5 bases). Germline loops: CDR1 MNHNY, CDR2 SVGAGI (reference sequence). This CDR3 spans 15 amino acids. V lost 5 bases and J lost 2, with 12 bases in between. The CDR3 sequence: CASSQIGQNTGELFF. CDR3 coding DNA: TGTGCCAGCAGTCAGATTGGACAAAACACCGGGGAGCTGTTTTTT.

This chain joins TRBV24-1 and TRBJ2-1, with TRBD2 as a possible D gene (5 bases). Germline V gene sequence: CDR1 KGHDR, CDR2 SFDVKD. The CDR3 contains 15 residues. Trimming left V 4 bases short and J 6 bases short, with 15 bases between. CDR3 sequence: CATSDPGIGRNEQFF. The CDR3 coding sequence is TGTGCCACCAGTGACCCCGGGATAGGACGCAATGAGCAGTTCTTC.

The chain uses TRBV30 and TRBJ1-1, with D tentatively TRBD1 (6 bases). V was pared by 4 bases and J by 0 bases, with 18 bases between. Germline CDR1 reads GTSNPN; CDR2 reads SVGIG (reference sequence). The CDR3 extends over 16 amino acids. CDR3 sequence reads: CAWTTGSFLLNTEAFF. In DNA, the CDR3 is TGTGCCTGGACTACAGGGTCCTTCCTTTTGAACACTGAAGCTTTCTTT.

V usage is TRBV3-1 (or the pseudogene TRBV3-2) and J usage is TRBJ2-7; 8 bases match TRBD2. The CDR3 consists of 14 residues. V shed 4 bases, J shed 2 bases, and the junction held 4 bases outside the gene matches. Germline CDR1 LGHDT, CDR2 YNNKEL (reference sequence). The chain's CDR3 is CASSPQAGAYEQYF. The DNA of the CDR3 is TGTGCCAGCAGCCCACAAGCGGGGGCCTACGAGCAGTACTTC.

As regards this clone: Germline and junction disagree at one end, which may indicate a read error. In nucleotides, the CDR3 is TGTGCCAGCAGCGCCGGGACTAGCGGGAGCGGCACGGATACGCAGTATTTT. Protein sequence: CASSAGTSGSGTDTQYF. This chain joins TRBV7-9 and TRBJ2-3; 14 bases map to TRBD2. The CDR3 has 17 residues. Germline loops: CDR1 SEHNR, CDR2 FQNEAQ (reference sequence). The whole variable domain, filled in from reference TRBV7-9 and TRBJ2-3, reads DTGVSQNPRHKITKRGQNVTFRCDPISEHNRLYWYRQTLGQGPEFLTYFQNEAQLEKSRLLSDRFSAERPKGSFSTLEIQRTEQGDSAMYLCASSAGTSGSGTDTQYFGPGTRLTVL.

The CDR3 here is CASSFLSAGDSPLHF. CDR3 DNA: TGTGCCAGCAGCTTTTTGTCGGCAGGGGATTCACCCCTCCACTTT. V is TRBV7-9 and J is TRBJ1-6, with D perhaps matching TRBD1 (6 bases). Trimming shortened V by 3 bases and J by 8 bases, and 14 bases separated the two germline ends. This CDR3 region has 15 residues. Germline V lookup: CDR1 SEHNR, CDR2 FQNEAQ (reference sequence).

The chain has TRBV9 and TRBJ2-3; 9 bases map to TRBD2. This CDR3 contains 14 residues. Germline V gene data show CDR1 as SGDLS and CDR2 as YYNGEE. V trimming: 4 bases; J trimming: 4 bases; junction bases outside the gene matches: 4. This chain's CDR3 is CASSPRTSADTQYF. DNA of the CDR3: TGTGCCAGCAGCCCCCGGACTAGCGCAGATACGCAGTATTTT.

This clone was seen a single time. The chain has TRBV5-1 and TRBJ1-5; D possibly corresponds to TRBD1 (6 bases). This CDR3 spans 13 amino acids. The germline V gene encodes CDR1 SGHRS and CDR2 YFSETQ. Trimming took off 4 bases at V and 5 bases at J, with 10 bases between the two ends. The CDR3, as DNA: TGCGCCAGCAGCCAGGACAGTCATCAGCCCCAGCATTTT. This codes for CASSQDSHQPQHF.

This chain connects TRBV6-2 or TRBV6-3 to TRBJ2-7; weak D call: TRBD1 (5 bases). Germline-derived CDR1 and CDR2 are MNHEY and SVGEGT. The ends were cut back, 5 bases at V and 6 bases at J, with 17 bases in the middle. The CDR3 sequence is 14 residues long. CDR3 sequence reads: CASSNGPADSEQYF. The CDR3 region has the DNA TGTGCCAGCAGTAACGGCCCTGCAGACAGCGAGCAGTACTTC.